This T cell receptor (beta chain) was sequenced during a study of blood T cell repertoires in COVID-19. In the authors' workflow: Estimates of nucleated cell counts were drawn from the amplification of reference gene primers. Clones were read by immunoSEQ multiplex PCR, and TCRdb kept only the in-frame ones, dropping some. The V and J calls and clone size were taken over from that table, and D and trimming were inferred from the DNA. The data contain about 280,000 clones, about 89% of them singletons. The sample comprised peripheral blood. This receptor was identified in a man aged 35-49 years with acute or convalescent COVID-19.

The DNA of the CDR3 is TGTGCCAGCAGTGAGTTGTGGGGGCGAGGGACTGAAGCTTTCTTT. It is translated as CASSELWGRGTEAFF. The genes are TRBV2 and TRBJ1-1; D is possibly TRBD1 (6 bases). V was pared by 3 bases and J by 5 bases, with 16 bases between. The germline gives CDR1 SNHLY, CDR2 FYNNEI. The CDR3 covers 15 residues. The entire variable domain, with the rest obtained from reference TRBV2 and TRBJ1-1, is as follows: EPEVTQTPSHQVTQMGQEVILRCVPISNHLYFYWYRQILGQKVEFLVSFYNNEISEKSEIFDDQFSVERPDGSNFTLKIRSTKLEDSAMYFCASSELWGRGTEAFFGQGTRLTVV.